The rows below give T cell receptor beta chains drawn from one sample of a study of T-cell reconstitution after alpha-beta-depleted transplantation in children. TCRdb re-derived calls from the PCR reads in MiXCR, one entry per CDR3 protein. The repertoire has 17,000 or so distinct CDR3 sequences, under 15% of them found once; the top ten carry around 71%. The sample here was PBMCs, mostly from graft donor cells, taken 180 days after TCRalphabeta/CD19-depleted stem cell transplant. The receptors originated from a boy less than two years old who had a stem cell transplant for Wiskott-Aldrich syndrome, so the T cells may come from the graft donor. Each CDR3 is given with its conserved first and last residue. The D gene is left open where the match is weak. Not every row has a clone size; where given, it reads once, few, many or a size class.

clone_size | j_call | v_call | d_call | cdr3_nt | cdr3_aa
few | TRBJ2-3 | TRBV6-6 | TRBD1 | TGTGCCAGCAGTTACGAGGGGGCCCCCCAGTATTTT | CASSYEGAPQYF
NA | TRBJ2-1 | TRBV12-3/TRBV12-4 | TRBD2 | TGTGCCAGCAGAAGAAGAGCGGGAACCTACAATGAGCAGTTCTTC | CASRRRAGTYNEQFF
NA | TRBJ1-6 | TRBV6-2/TRBV6-3 | NA | TGTGCCAGCAGTTTGACCCCAATTTCACCCCTCCACTTT | CASSLTPISPLHF
medium-sized | TRBJ2-1 | TRBV29-1 | TRBD1 | TGCAGCGTGGGAAGCAGGACAGGGACCAATGAGGAGCAGTTCTTC | CSVGSRTGTNEEQFF
few | TRBJ2-7 | TRBV28 | NA | TGTGCCAGCAATTTGGGGGGATACGAGCAGTACTTC | CASNLGGYEQYF
many | TRBJ1-5 | TRBV6-1 | NA | TGTGCCAGCAGTGAACGCGTCCGAGGTAGCAATCAGCCCCAGCATTTT | CASSERVRGSNQPQHF
NA | TRBJ1-2 | TRBV10-3 | NA | TGTGCCGCCCAAATGCACAGGGCCACTTATGGCTACACCTTC | CAAQMHRATYGYTF
many | TRBJ2-3 | TRBV28 | NA | TGTGCTGCGTCCCAGCCGAGCACGGGAACGCAGTGTTTT | CAASQPSTGTQCF
many | TRBJ2-1 | TRBV10-3 | TRBD2 | TGTGCCATCAGCACGACTAGCGGGAGGGCCAGTGAGCAGTTCTTC | CAISTTSGRASEQFF
many | TRBJ2-7 | TRBV29-1 | TRBD1 | TGCAGCGGTACAGGGGAGAGTCTCTACGAGCAGTACTTC | CSGTGESLYEQYF
many | TRBJ1-1 | TRBV5-1 | NA | TGCGCCAGCAGCTTGTTCGGGCAGTCCAACACTGAAGCTTTCTTT | CASSLFGQSNTEAFF
many | TRBJ2-2 | TRBV20-1 | TRBD1 | TGCAGTGCCCAGGACAGGATATCGAACACCGGGGAGCTGTTTTTT | CSAQDRISNTGELFF
many | TRBJ2-3 | TRBV29-1 | TRBD2 | TGCAGCGTTGAGGGAGTTTGGCGGGAGGCTGGCACAGATACGCAGTATTTT | CSVEGVWREAGTDTQYF
medium-sized | TRBJ2-7 | TRBV10-3 | TRBD1 | TGTGCCATCAGTGGCTCGGGACAGGGGGTATTCGAGCAGTACTTC | CAISGSGQGVFEQYF
few | TRBJ1-2 | TRBV24-1 | TRBD1 | TGTGCCACCAGCCGGGACAGGGTAGGGGGCTACACCTTC | CATSRDRVGGYTF
many | TRBJ2-7 | TRBV12-3/TRBV12-4 | TRBD1 | TGTGCCAGCAGTTTGGTCAGGGGGTCCTCCTACGAGCAGTACTTC | CASSLVRGSSYEQYF
few | TRBJ2-7 | TRBV7-6 | NA | TGTGCCAGCAGCCCCCAGGACAGCTACGAGCAGTACTTC | CASSPQDSYEQYF
many | TRBJ2-4 | TRBV20-1 | NA | TGCAGTGCCGGGGACCACAAAAACATTCAGTACTTC | CSAGDHKNIQYF
few | TRBJ2-3 | TRBV11-1 | TRBD2 | TGTGCCAGCAGCTTGTTCCTACGACTAAGCGGGAACACAGATACGCAGTATTTT | CASSLFLRLSGNTDTQYF
many | TRBJ2-7 | TRBV15 | NA | TGTGCCCTCAGGGACTCCTACGAGCAGTACTTC | CALRDSYEQYF
NA | TRBJ2-1 | TRBV6-1 | TRBD2 | TGTGCCAGCAGTGATTTAGCGGGAGGTTTATCTGAGCAGTTCTTC | CASSDLAGGLSEQFF
NA | TRBJ2-5 | TRBV5-1 | NA | TGCGCCAGCAGCTTGGGGCGGATGCAAGAGACCCAGTACTTC | CASSLGRMQETQYF
many | TRBJ2-2 | TRBV5-1 | NA | TGCGCCAGCAGCTTGGAGGGTTACACCGGGGAGCTGTTTTTT | CASSLEGYTGELFF
once | TRBJ2-5 | TRBV3-1 | NA | TGTGCCAGCAGCCAAACCCTGCCAGGGCGAGAGACCCAGTACTTC | CASSQTLPGRETQYF
few | TRBJ2-3 | TRBV7-9 | NA | TGTGCCAGCAGCCCGACTAGGTTGAATCCAGATACGCAGTATTTT | CASSPTRLNPDTQYF
few | TRBJ2-1 | TRBV5-1 | NA | TGCGCCAGCAGCTATACCCCTAATTGGCGGGATAGAGGGGCCTACAATGAGCAGTTCTTC | CASSYTPNWRDRGAYNEQFF
few | TRBJ2-2 | TRBV5-1 | NA | TGCGCCAGCAGCTTGTTGGCGGGATCCACCGGGGAGCTGTTTTTT | CASSLLAGSTGELFF
NA | TRBJ1-5 | TRBV9 | NA | TGTGCCAGCAGCGTCTCGGGGGATCAGCCCCAGCATTTT | CASSVSGDQPQHF
few | TRBJ1-1 | TRBV20-1 | NA | TGCAGTTCCAAGGCGGGGTTGGACACTGAAGCTTTCTTT | CSSKAGLDTEAFF
NA | TRBJ2-2 | TRBV7-2 | TRBD1 | TGTGCCAGCAGCCCTAGGCAGGACAGGTACACCGGGGAGCTGTTTTTT | CASSPRQDRYTGELFF
many | TRBJ1-2 | TRBV6-6 | NA | TGTGCCAGCATTACCGGGACTCTTGGCTACACCTTC | CASITGTLGYTF
few | TRBJ2-7 | TRBV6-1 | NA | TGTGCCAGCAGGCCGGAGAGGGTCCGCGAGCAGTACTTC | CASRPERVREQYF
NA | TRBJ2-3 | TRBV18 | NA | TGTGCCAGCTCACCCTTCTTGTGGTTGACAGGGAGGGCCACAGATACGCAGTATTTT | CASSPFLWLTGRATDTQYF
NA | TRBJ1-3 | TRBV18 | TRBD1 | TGTGCCAGCTCAACACGGTCGGACAGGAGCTCTGGAAACACCATATATTTT | CASSTRSDRSSGNTIYF
many | TRBJ2-5 | TRBV10-3 | TRBD2 | TGTGCCATCAGTTCAGCGGGGGTACAAGAGACCCAGTACTTC | CAISSAGVQETQYF
NA | TRBJ2-5 | TRBV5-6 | NA | TGTGCCAGCAGCTTGTCGGGGCGAGAGACCCAGTACTTC | CASSLSGRETQYF
many | TRBJ2-7 | TRBV29-1 | NA | TGCAGCGTTGAAGATCAACATGGCTCCTACGAGCAGTACTTC | CSVEDQHGSYEQYF
many | TRBJ1-5 | TRBV5-6 | TRBD1 | TGTGCCAGCAGCTCGAAACAGGGGGCGAAGAATCAGCCCCAGCATTTT | CASSSKQGAKNQPQHF
few | TRBJ1-4 | TRBV28 | NA | TGTGCCAGCAGTTCATGGGGGAGCCATGAAAAACTGTTTTTT | CASSSWGSHEKLFF
few | TRBJ2-2 | TRBV3-1 | NA | TGTGCCAGCAGCCAAGCACCCCCAAATGTCCCCGGGGAGCTGTTTTTT | CASSQAPPNVPGELFF
many | TRBJ2-1 | TRBV6-2/TRBV6-3 | TRBD2 | TGTGCCAGCAGTAGACTAGCGGTTGATTCGTACAATGAGCAGTTCTTC | CASSRLAVDSYNEQFF
NA | TRBJ1-2 | TRBV5-1 | NA | TGCGCCAGCAGCTTGTTTAGTGGGGTCCGGCCGGACGAAAAGAATGGCTACACCTTC | CASSLFSGVRPDEKNGYTF